A selection of T cell receptor beta chains follows, all from one sample in a study of shared clonotypes between healthy human individuals. Using immunoSEQ multiplex PCR, the repertoire was profiled, and TCRdb retains in-frame clones only, with some absent. The sample lists some 450,000 clones, over 60% occurring once. What was sequenced was PBMCs. Receptors were obtained from a middle-aged woman in good health. Some clones in this sample may be carry-over from other donors' samples. Each CDR3 is given with its conserved first and last residue. The order of the fields is clone size, CDR3 length, D gene, J gene, V gene, CDR3 protein, CDR3 DNA. D genes are given only for firm matches. The size of a clone is reported for some rows only, either as once, few or many, or as a class for expanded clones.

once,15,NA,TRBJ1-2,TRBV5-1,CASSLLTSQGYGYTF,TGCGCCAGCAGCTTGCTGACGAGCCAGGGCTATGGCTACACCTTC
few,10,NA,TRBJ1-2,TRBV6-1,CASSLYGYTF,TGTGCCAGCAGTTTATATGGCTACACCTTC
NA,14,TRBD2,TRBJ2-2,TRBV7-3,CASGRAQNTGELFF,TGTGCCAGCGGGAGGGCGCAAAACACCGGGGAGCTGTTTTTT
NA,14,TRBD2,TRBJ2-1,TRBV11-3,CASSQGLAYNEQFF,TGTGCCAGCAGCCAAGGACTAGCATACAATGAGCAGTTCTTC
NA,16,TRBD2,TRBJ2-1,TRBV5-8,CASSLRLAGGFNEQFF,TGTGCCAGCAGCCTCCGACTAGCGGGAGGGTTCAATGAGCAGTTCTTC
many,14,NA,TRBJ1-1,TRBV30,CAYQKGTMNTEAFF,TGTGCCTACCAAAAGGGAACCATGAACACTGAAGCTTTCTTT
NA,16,NA,TRBJ2-7,TRBV4-2,CASSPLGAAYDYEQYF,TGTGCCAGCAGCCCCCTAGGGGCCGCCTATGACTACGAGCAGTACTTC
NA,13,NA,TRBJ1-2,TRBV25-1,CASSEFGTMGYTF,TGTGCCAGCAGTGAATTTGGCACCATGGGCTACACCTTC
NA,12,NA,TRBJ1-1,TRBV5-4,CASSFTEREAFF,TGTGCCAGCAGCTTCACAGAACGTGAAGCTTTCTTT
many,15,TRBD1,TRBJ1-2,TRBV2,CASSEPGQGVYGYTF,TGTGCCAGCAGTGAACCGGGACAGGGGGTCTATGGCTACACCTTC
NA,17,NA,TRBJ1-5,TRBV19,CASSIGGAGLTTQPQHF,TGTGCCAGTAGTATAGGGGGGGCGGGACTAACGACCCAGCCCCAGCATTTT
NA,15,NA,TRBJ1-3,TRBV18,CASSPGRGSGNTIYF,TGTGCCAGCTCACCAGGGAGAGGCTCTGGAAACACCATATATTTT
NA,14,NA,TRBJ2-2,TRBV11-1,CASSLDRLSGELFF,TGTGCCAGCAGCTTAGATCGGCTGTCCGGGGAGCTGTTTTTT
NA,14,TRBD2,TRBJ2-1,TRBV5-6,CASSLLAGVNEQLF,TGCGCCAGCAGCTTACTAGCGGGAGTCAATGAGCAGCTCTTC
NA,17,TRBD2,TRBJ2-3,TRBV19,CASSLVGAGGPGDTQYF,TGTGCCAGTAGCCTCGTCGGAGCGGGAGGGCCAGGAGATACGCAGTATTTT
NA,14,NA,TRBJ2-7,TRBV19,CASSSSAAAYEQYF,TGTGCCAGTAGTTCCTCAGCGGCGGCCTACGAGCAGTACTTC
NA,13,NA,TRBJ1-1,TRBV7-3,CASSLQVNTEAFF,TGTGCCAGCAGCCTACAGGTGAACACTGAAGCTTTCTTT
many,15,NA,TRBJ2-7,TRBV5-1,CASSFMDTASYEQYF,TGCGCCAGCAGCTTCATGGACACCGCATCCTACGAGCAGTACTTC
once,17,NA,TRBJ2-1,TRBV18,CASSPPSGGSNYNEQFF,TGTGCCAGCTCACCCCCCTCCGGCGGATCGAACTACAATGAGCAGTTCTTC
once,14,TRBD1,TRBJ2-2,TRBV2,CASRRTGETGELFF,TGTGCCAGCAGGAGAACAGGGGAAACCGGGGAGCTGTTTTTT
many,15,TRBD1,TRBJ2-7,TRBV6-6,CASSIRTGGRYEQYF,TGTGCCAGCAGCATCAGGACAGGGGGGCGCTACGAGCAGTACTTC
NA,14,TRBD2,TRBJ2-7,TRBV2,CASSEEREVYEQYF,TGTGCCAGCAGTGAGGAGCGGGAGGTCTACGAGCAGTACTTC
NA,14,NA,TRBJ1-5,TRBV30,CAWKGPYSNQPQHF,TGTGCCTGGAAAGGCCCTTATAGCAATCAGCCCCAGCATTTT
NA,14,NA,TRBJ2-3,TRBV29-1,CSGLSGPRADTQYF,TGCAGCGGACTCAGCGGCCCTCGGGCAGATACGCAGTATTTT
NA,16,NA,TRBJ2-1,TRBV4-2,CASSQVQADLDNEQFF,TGTGCCAGCAGCCAAGTTCAGGCAGACTTGGACAATGAGCAGTTCTTC
NA,13,NA,TRBJ1-1,TRBV7-7,CASSLGTNTEAFF,TGTGCTAGCAGCTTAGGTACGAACACTGAAGCTTTCTTT
few,11,NA,TRBJ1-1,TRBV2,CAQGRDTEAFF,TGTGCTCAGGGTAGGGACACTGAAGCTTTCTTT
once,17,NA,TRBJ2-2,TRBV21-1,CASSTLGGVPGTGELFF,TGTGCCAGCAGCACCTTAGGGGGGGTCCCGGGCACCGGGGAGCTGTTTTTT
NA,14,NA,TRBJ2-1,TRBV7-9,CASSIRGTCNEQFF,TGTGCCAGCAGCATCCGGGGGACATGCAATGAGCAGTTCTTC
NA,13,TRBD1,TRBJ1-5,TRBV9,CASRGDRGRPQHF,TGTGCCAGCAGGGGGGACAGGGGAAGACCCCAGCATTTT
NA,17,NA,TRBJ2-1,TRBV4-1,CASSPLLGGTTYNEQFF,TGCGCCAGCAGCCCGTTACTGGGAGGGACAACCTACAATGAGCAGTTCTTC
NA,13,NA,TRBJ2-7,TRBV28,CASSSPASYEQYF,TGTGCCAGCAGTTCTCCAGCCTCCTACGAGCAGTACTTC
NA,15,NA,TRBJ2-1,TRBV13,CASSLGDSSYNEQFF,TGTGCCAGCAGCTTGGGGGATAGCTCCTACAATGAGCAGTTCTTC
NA,18,TRBD2,TRBJ2-7,TRBV10-2,CASSSGQDGLAGVYEQYF,TGCGCCAGCAGCTCGGGACAGGACGGACTAGCGGGGGTCTACGAGCAGTACTTC
NA,11,NA,TRBJ2-3,TRBV20-1,CSLQTSDTQYF,TGCAGCCTTCAAACTTCAGATACGCAGTATTTT
NA,16,TRBD1,TRBJ2-7,TRBV9,CASSLGQGAITYEQYF,TGTGCCAGCAGCCTTGGACAGGGGGCGATCACCTACGAGCAGTACTTC
NA,14,NA,TRBJ2-7,TRBV27,CASSQLPGPGGQYF,TGTGCCAGCAGTCAACTTCCGGGACCCGGTGGGCAGTACTTC
NA,18,TRBD1,TRBJ2-5,TRBV9,CASSVGLGTGMRQETQYF,TGTGCCAGCAGCGTAGGCTTAGGGACAGGGATGCGACAAGAGACCCAGTACTTC
NA,15,TRBD1,TRBJ1-4,TRBV11-2,CASSTPGQKTDKLFF,TGTGCCAGCAGCACACCGGGACAGAAGACCGACAAACTGTTTTTT
NA,15,TRBD2,TRBJ2-7,TRBV6-1,CASSEDAGDLYEQYF,TGTGCCAGCAGTGAAGACGCGGGAGATCTGTACGAGCAGTACTTC
few,15,NA,TRBJ2-1,TRBV4-3,CASSQDLGPGSEQFF,TGCGCCAGCAGCCAAGATCTCGGCCCGGGTAGTGAGCAGTTCTTC
NA,15,NA,TRBJ2-7,TRBV4-1,CASSHVRAGGNEQYF,TGCGCCAGCAGCCACGTCCGGGCCGGGGGAAACGAGCAGTACTTC
NA,15,TRBD1,TRBJ1-4,TRBV10-3,CAIRPGQGINEKLFF,TGTGCCATCAGACCCGGACAGGGGATTAATGAAAAACTGTTTTTT
NA,14,NA,TRBJ2-7,TRBV5-4,CASSLGVQTYEQYF,TGTGCCAGCAGCTTGGGTGTACAGACCTACGAGCAGTACTTC
NA,13,NA,TRBJ2-7,TRBV6-5,CASSYPGVGEQYF,TGTGCCAGCAGTTACCCGGGTGTAGGCGAGCAGTACTTC
NA,14,NA,TRBJ1-5,TRBV6-1,CASSEVWGNQPQHF,TGTGCCAGCAGTGAAGTTTGGGGGAATCAGCCCCAGCATTTT
NA,17,TRBD2,TRBJ2-2,TRBV4-2,CASSQDTAGGPIGELFF,TGTGCCAGCAGCCAAGATACAGCGGGAGGGCCCATCGGGGAGCTGTTTTTT
few,15,TRBD2,TRBJ2-5,TRBV19,CASSTPGLTQETQYF,TGTGCCAGTAGTACGCCGGGACTAACCCAAGAGACCCAGTACTTC